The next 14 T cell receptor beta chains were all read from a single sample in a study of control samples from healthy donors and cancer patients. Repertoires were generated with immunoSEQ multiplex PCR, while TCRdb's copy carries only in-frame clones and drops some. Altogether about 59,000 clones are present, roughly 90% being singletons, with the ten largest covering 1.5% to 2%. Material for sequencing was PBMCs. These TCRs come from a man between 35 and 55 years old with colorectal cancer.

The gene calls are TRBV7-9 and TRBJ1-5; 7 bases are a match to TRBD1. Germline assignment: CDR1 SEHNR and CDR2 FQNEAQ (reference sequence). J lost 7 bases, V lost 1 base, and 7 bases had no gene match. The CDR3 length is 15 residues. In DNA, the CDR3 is TGTGCCAGCAGCTTAGACAGGGGCGCAGGACAGCCCCAGCATTTT. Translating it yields CASSLDRGAGQPQHF.

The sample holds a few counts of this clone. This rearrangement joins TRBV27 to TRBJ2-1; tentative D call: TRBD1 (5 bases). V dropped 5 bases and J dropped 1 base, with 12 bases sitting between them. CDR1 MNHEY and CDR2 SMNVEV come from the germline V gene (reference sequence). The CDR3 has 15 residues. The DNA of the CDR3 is TGTGCCAGCAGTCCACTGACAGCATCCTACAATGAGCAGTTCTTC. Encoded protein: CASSPLTASYNEQFF.

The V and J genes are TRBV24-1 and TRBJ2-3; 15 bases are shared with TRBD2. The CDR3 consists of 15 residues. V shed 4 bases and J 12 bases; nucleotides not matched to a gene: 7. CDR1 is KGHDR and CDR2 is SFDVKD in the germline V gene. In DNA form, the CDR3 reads TGTGCCACCAGTGAGTGGACTAGCGGGGGGGTGCCCCAGTATTTT. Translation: CATSEWTSGGVPQYF.

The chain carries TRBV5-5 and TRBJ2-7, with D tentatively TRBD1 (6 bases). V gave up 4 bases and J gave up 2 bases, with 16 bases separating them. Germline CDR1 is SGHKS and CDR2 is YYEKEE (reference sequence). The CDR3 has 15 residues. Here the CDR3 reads CASSPYWRQAYEQYF. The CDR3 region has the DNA TGTGCCAGCAGCCCATACTGGAGACAGGCCTACGAGCAGTACTTC.

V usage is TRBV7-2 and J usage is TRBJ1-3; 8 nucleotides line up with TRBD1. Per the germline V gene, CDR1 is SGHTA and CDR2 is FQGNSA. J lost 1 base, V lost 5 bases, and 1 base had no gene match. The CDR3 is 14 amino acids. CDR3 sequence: CASSTGGSGNTIYF. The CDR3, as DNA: TGTGCCAGCAGCACAGGGGGGTCTGGAAACACCATATATTTT.

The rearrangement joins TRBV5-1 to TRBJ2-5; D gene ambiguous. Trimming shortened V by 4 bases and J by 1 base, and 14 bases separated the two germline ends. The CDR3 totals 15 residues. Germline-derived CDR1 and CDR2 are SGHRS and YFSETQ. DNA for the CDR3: TGCGCCAGCAGCCGGAGAGATACACCCCAAGAGACCCAGTACTTC. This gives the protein CASSRRDTPQETQYF.

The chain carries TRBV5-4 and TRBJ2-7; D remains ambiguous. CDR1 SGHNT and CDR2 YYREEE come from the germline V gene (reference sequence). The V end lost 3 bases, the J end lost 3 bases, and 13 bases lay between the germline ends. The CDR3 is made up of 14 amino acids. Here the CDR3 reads CASSSLGGDYEQYF. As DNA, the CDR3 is TGTGCCAGCAGCTCTTTAGGCGGAGACTACGAGCAGTACTTC.

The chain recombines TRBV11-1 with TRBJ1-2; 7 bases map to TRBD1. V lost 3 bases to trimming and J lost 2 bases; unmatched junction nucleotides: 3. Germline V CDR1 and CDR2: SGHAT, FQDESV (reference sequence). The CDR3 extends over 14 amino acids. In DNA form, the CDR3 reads TGTGCCAGCAGCTTGGGAGGGGGCAACTATGGCTACACCTTC. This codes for CASSLGGGNYGYTF.

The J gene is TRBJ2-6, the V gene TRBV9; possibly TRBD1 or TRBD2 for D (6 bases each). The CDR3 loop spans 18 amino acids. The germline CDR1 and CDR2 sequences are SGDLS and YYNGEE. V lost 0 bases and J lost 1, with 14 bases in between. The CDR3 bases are TGTGCCAGCAGCGTAGAGGGGGGTGCAGGTTCTGGGGCCAACGTCCTGACTTTC. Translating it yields CASSVEGGAGSGANVLTF.

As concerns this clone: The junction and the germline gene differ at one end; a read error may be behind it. CDR3 sequence: CASSQAGTDYEQYF. CDR3 nucleotide sequence: TGCGCTAGCAGCCAAGCCGGGACAGACTACGAGCAGTACTTC. The rearrangement links TRBV5-1 to TRBJ2-7, with 7 bases that match TRBD1. Germline V gives CDR1 SGHRS, CDR2 YFSETQ. There are 14 residues in the CDR3.

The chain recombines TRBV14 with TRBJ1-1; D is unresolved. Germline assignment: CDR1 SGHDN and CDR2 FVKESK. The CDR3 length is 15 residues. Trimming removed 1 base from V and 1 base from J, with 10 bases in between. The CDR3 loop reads CASSQVSGWNTEAFF. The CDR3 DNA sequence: TGTGCCAGCAGCCAAGTTTCAGGTTGGAACACTGAAGCTTTCTTT.

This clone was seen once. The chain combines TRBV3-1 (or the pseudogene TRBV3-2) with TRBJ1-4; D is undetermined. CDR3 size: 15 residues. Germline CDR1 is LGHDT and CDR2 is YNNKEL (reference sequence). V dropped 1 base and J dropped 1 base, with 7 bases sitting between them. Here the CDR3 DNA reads TGTGCCAGCAGCCAAGGGGTAGAAACTAATGAAAAACTGTTTTTT. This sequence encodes CASSQGVETNEKLFF.

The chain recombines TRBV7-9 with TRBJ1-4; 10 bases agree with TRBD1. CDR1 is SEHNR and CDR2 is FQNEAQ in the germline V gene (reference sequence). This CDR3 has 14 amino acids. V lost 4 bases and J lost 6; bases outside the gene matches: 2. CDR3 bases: TGTGCCAGCAGCTCGACAGGGGGCCATGAAAAACTGTTTTTT. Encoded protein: CASSSTGGHEKLFF.

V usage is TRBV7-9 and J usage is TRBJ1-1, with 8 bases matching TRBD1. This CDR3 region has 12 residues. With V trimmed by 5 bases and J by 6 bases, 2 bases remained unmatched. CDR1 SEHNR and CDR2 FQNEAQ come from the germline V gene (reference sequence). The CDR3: CASSPGQAEAFF. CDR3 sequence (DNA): TGTGCCAGCAGCCCGGGACAGGCTGAAGCTTTCTTT.